One sample yielded the 30 T cell receptor beta chains listed below, sequenced in a study of T cell repertoires in cytomegalovirus infection. Each CDR3 protein gets one entry after TCRdb re-called the reads with MiXCR. The sample lists approximately 500,000 distinct CDR3 sequences; about 30% were seen once. Sequenced sample: PBMCs. All receptors derive from a human donor in good health (CMV status not recorded). Some clones in this sample may be carry-over from other donors' samples.

The chain joins TRBV7-6 to TRBJ1-6; possible D gene TRBD1, 5 bases. Germline V gene lookup returns CDR1 SGHVS and CDR2 FNYEAQ. This CDR3 is 14 amino acids long. Trimming left V 4 bases short and J 7 bases short, with 11 bases between. The CDR3 DNA is TGTGCCAGCAGCTCGGGGGATAAAAATTCACCCCTCCACTTT. Translating gives CASSSGDKNSPLHF.

The chain links TRBV7-2 to TRBJ1-5; no reliable D call. The CDR3 is 14 residues long. Germline V gives CDR1 SGHTA, CDR2 FQGNSA. Trimming removed 2 bases at V and 4 bases at J, with 9 bases between. CDR3 amino acids: CASSLYLGNQPQHF. CDR3 nucleotide sequence: TGTGCCAGCAGCTTATATCTGGGAAATCAGCCCCAGCATTTT.

This clonotype turned up a few times. J is TRBJ1-3 and V is TRBV20-1, with 8 bases that match TRBD1. Germline V gives CDR1 DFQATT, CDR2 SNEGSKA (reference sequence). The CDR3 is 13 residues long. Trimming at V came to 3 bases and at J to 3 bases, leaving 1 base not matched to a gene. The CDR3 region has the DNA TGCAGTGCTAGGGGACAGGATGGAAACACCATATATTTT. Its protein product is CSARGQDGNTIYF.

This clonotype was detected a few times. The J gene is TRBJ1-1, the V gene TRBV11-2; D call uncertain. The length of the CDR3 is 14 residues. Trimming took 1 base from V and 11 from J, leaving 17 bases between them. The germline V gene has CDR1 SGHAT and CDR2 FQNNGV. This CDR3 reads CASSLAIKPSFAFF. The CDR3 DNA sequence: TGTGCCAGCAGCTTAGCTATCAAACCGTCTTTCGCTTTCTTT.

This clonotype was picked up many times. The chain links TRBV7-2 to TRBJ1-2, with D uncertain. CDR1 is SGHTA, CDR2 FQGNSA, per germline. V was shortened by 4 bases and J by 4 bases, with 13 bases between the two germline ends. The length of the CDR3 is 14 residues. The CDR3: CASSSSAGAYGYTF. CDR3 coding DNA: TGTGCCAGCAGCTCCTCGGCTGGCGCCTATGGCTACACCTTC.

The chain has TRBV27 and TRBJ2-5, with D possibly being TRBD2 (5 bases). CDR3 length: 14 residues. Germline values: CDR1 MNHEY, CDR2 SMNVEV (reference sequence). V was shortened by 5 bases and J by 7 bases, with 17 bases between the two germline ends. As DNA, the CDR3 is TGTGCCAGCAGTCCACTCTCAGTGGCGGGGACCCAGTACTTC. This codes for CASSPLSVAGTQYF.

This rearrangement joins TRBV6-5 to TRBJ2-1; a weak D match, TRBD1 (5 bases). Germline CDR1 reads MNHEY; CDR2 reads SVGAGI. The length of the CDR3 is 13 residues. Trimming left V 7 bases short and J 3 bases short, with 10 bases between. The CDR3 here is CASTKQGYNEQFF. CDR3 DNA: TGTGCCAGCACCAAGCAGGGCTACAATGAGCAGTTCTTC.

The gene calls are TRBV28 and TRBJ1-1, with TRBD1 as a possible D gene (5 bases). Germline CDR1 MDHEN, CDR2 SYDVKM. The V end was cut by 5 bases, the J end by 3 bases, with 10 bases between. This CDR3 is 13 amino acids long. The chain's CDR3 is CASSPGTHTEAFF. The CDR3 bases are TGTGCCAGCAGTCCCGGGACCCACACTGAAGCTTTCTTT.

Many counts were recorded for this clonotype. This chain links TRBV7-6 with TRBJ2-3; 8 positions match TRBD2. The V gene's germline CDR1 is SGHVS and CDR2 FNYEAQ. V gave up 5 bases and J gave up 5 bases; unmatched junction bases: 9. This CDR3 contains 15 residues. CDR3 sequence: CASSPGHSGKDTQYF. The CDR3 DNA reads TGTGCCAGCAGCCCAGGGCATAGCGGGAAAGATACGCAGTATTTT.

The table lists this clonotype with a few counts. The rearrangement joins TRBV11-3 to TRBJ2-4; D is unresolved. Trimming left V 5 bases short and J 3 bases short, with 5 bases between. Germline assignment: CDR1 SGHNT and CDR2 YENEEA. The CDR3 loop spans 12 amino acids. Written as DNA, the CDR3 is TGTGCCAGCAGCCCTGTCAAAAACATTCAGTACTTC. Protein: CASSPVKNIQYF.

This rearrangement joins TRBV4-1 to TRBJ2-7, with 9 nucleotides matching TRBD2. There are 18 residues in the CDR3. The germline V gene has CDR1 MGHRA and CDR2 YSYEKL. V dropped 0 bases and J dropped 4; count of bases not matched to a gene: 13. The CDR3 here is CASSQELLSIAGVYEQYF. DNA for the CDR3: TGCGCCAGCAGCCAAGAATTACTAAGTATAGCGGGGGTTTACGAGCAGTACTTC.

There are many counts of this clonotype. The chain combines TRBV7-2 with TRBJ2-1; 9 nucleotides match TRBD1. V lost 4 bases to trimming and J lost 12 bases; unmatched junction nucleotides: 1. Germline V gene lookup returns CDR1 SGHTA and CDR2 FQGNSA. CDR3 length: 11 residues. CDR3 DNA sequence: TGTGCCAGCAGCTCGGGACAGGGGCAGTTCTTC. Amino acids: CASSSGQGQFF.

This chain links TRBV11-2 with TRBJ2-1; 10 bases align to TRBD2. The CDR3 contains 19 residues. After removal of 7 bases from V and 6 bases from J, the junction contained 21 bases not matched to a gene. Germline assignment: CDR1 SGHAT and CDR2 FQNNGV. The CDR3 is CASIDTLEREGHRANEQFF. CDR3 bases: TGTGCCAGCATCGATACCTTGGAGCGGGAGGGCCATCGGGCCAATGAGCAGTTCTTC.

The genes are TRBV28 and TRBJ1-2; the D is unclear. The CDR3 contains 14 residues. The germline V gene has CDR1 MDHEN and CDR2 SYDVKM. Trimming removed 3 bases at V and 5 bases at J, with 13 bases between. In DNA, the CDR3 is TGTGCCAGCAGTTTTACGGTGACGCAGTATGGCTACACCTTC. Its translation is CASSFTVTQYGYTF.

V is TRBV4-2 and J is TRBJ2-5; the match to TRBD1 covers 7 bases. V lost 4 bases to trimming and J lost 2 bases; unmatched junction nucleotides: 7. Germline values: CDR1 LGHNA, CDR2 YNFKEQ. The CDR3 loop spans 15 amino acids. The CDR3 here is CASSRWTGSQETQYF. The CDR3 DNA sequence: TGTGCCAGCAGCCGCTGGACAGGAAGTCAAGAGACCCAGTACTTC.

The rearrangement joins TRBV18 to TRBJ1-1; no clear D gene. Trimming took off 5 bases at V and 3 bases at J, with 10 bases between the two ends. This CDR3 has 13 amino acids. Per the germline V gene, CDR1 is KGHSH and CDR2 is LQKENI. The CDR3 DNA reads as TGTGCCAGCTCATTCCATCGAGACACTGAAGCTTTCTTT. Amino acids: CASSFHRDTEAFF.

This clonotype was counted between two and nine times. The gene calls are TRBV5-4 and TRBJ1-5; D gene uncertain. Germline V gene lookup returns CDR1 SGHNT and CDR2 YYREEE (reference sequence). Trimming left V 4 bases short and J 4 bases short, with 15 bases between. The CDR3 sequence is 15 residues long. CDR3 sequence: CASSRDGGKNQPQHF. The CDR3 nucleotides are TGTGCCAGCAGCCGCGATGGCGGAAAGAATCAGCCCCAGCATTTT.

Ten or more counts support this clonotype. The chain joins TRBV12-3 or TRBV12-4 to TRBJ1-2, with 9 bases aligning to TRBD1. V lost 2 bases to trimming and J lost 4 bases; unmatched junction nucleotides: 5. This CDR3 is built from 15 residues. CDR3 in amino acids: CASSLRGQGSYGYTF. The DNA for the CDR3 is TGTGCCAGCAGTTTAAGAGGACAGGGGAGCTATGGCTACACCTTC.

This clonotype was detected a few times. As DNA, the CDR3 is TGTGCCAGTACCGTATCCGGGACAGGCGACTATGGCTACACCTTC. Its protein is CASTVSGTGDYGYTF. This chain connects TRBV19 to TRBJ1-2; 8 bases align to TRBD1. Losses at the gene ends were 7 bases for V and 3 bases for J; bases not matched to a gene: 10. The CDR3 totals 15 residues. Germline CDR1 is LNHDA and CDR2 is SQIVND (reference sequence).

The rearrangement links TRBV7-9 to TRBJ2-1; tentative D call: TRBD1 (6 bases). Germline assignment: CDR1 SEHNR and CDR2 FQNEAQ (reference sequence). This CDR3 contains 16 residues. V lost 4 bases, J lost 4 bases, and 17 bases lay in between. CDR3 sequence: CASSSHGGRVYNEQFF. The CDR3 DNA is TGTGCCAGCAGCTCCCATGGGGGCAGAGTATACAATGAGCAGTTCTTC.

The chain joins TRBV14 to TRBJ2-7; tentatively, D is TRBD1 (6 bases). Trimming cost V 5 bases and J 4 bases, with 9 bases left between them. Germline CDR1 is SGHDN and CDR2 is FVKESK. The CDR3 runs to 12 residues. The CDR3 protein is CASSIGQYEQYF. The CDR3 DNA sequence: TGTGCCAGCAGCATTGGACAGTACGAGCAGTACTTC.

This clonotype was counted between two and nine times. The chain recombines TRBV5-4 with TRBJ2-3, with D hard to call. The length of the CDR3 is 16 residues. Trimming shortened V by 10 bases and J by 0 bases, and 21 bases separated the two germline ends. Germline CDR1 is SGHNT and CDR2 is YYREEE (reference sequence). The CDR3 loop is CADSLAPLASTDTQYF. In DNA, the CDR3 is TGTGCCGACTCCCTGGCCCCACTGGCTAGCACAGATACGCAGTATTTT. Together with reference TRBV5-4 and TRBJ2-3, the CDR3 gives the full variable domain: ETGVTQSPTHLIKTRGQQVTLRCSSQSGHNTVSWYQQALGQGPQFIFQYYREEENGRGNFPPRFSGLQFPNYSSELNVNALELDDSALYLCADSLAPLASTDTQYFGPGTRLTVL.

This chain uses TRBV5-1 with TRBJ1-2; D ambiguous. Germline V lookup: CDR1 SGHRS, CDR2 YFSETQ. This CDR3 spans 19 amino acids. The germline V and J ends were trimmed by 3 bases and 1 base, with 25 bases remaining between them. The CDR3 nucleotides are TGCGCCAGCAGCTCCCTGGGGAGGGAAGGCCATGTTCGTAACTATGGCTACACCTTC. Its protein is CASSSLGREGHVRNYGYTF.

This clonotype occurred a few times. The V gene is TRBV28, the J gene TRBJ1-2, with unresolved D. This CDR3 contains 11 residues. V was cut by 7 bases and J by 2 bases, with 5 bases left in between. The V gene's germline CDR1 is MDHEN and CDR2 SYDVKM. The CDR3 region is CASTANYGYTF. CDR3 in DNA: TGTGCCAGCACAGCCAACTATGGCTACACCTTC.

This clonotype came up many times. Germline is not matched at one junction end, which may reflect a read error. The chain is built from TRBV12-3 or TRBV12-4 and TRBJ2-5; D is undetermined. The CDR3 loop spans 13 amino acids. CDR3 bases: TGTGCCAGCAGCTCTCACCCGGGCCTACCGCAGGACTTC. It is translated as CASSSHPGLPQDF.

This clonotype was picked up a small number of times. V is TRBV7-6 and J is TRBJ1-4; D is unclear. The CDR3 is 13 amino acids. Germline V lookup: CDR1 SGHVS, CDR2 FNYEAQ. The ends were cut back, 2 bases at V and 8 bases at J, with 9 bases in the middle. In DNA form, the CDR3 reads TGTGCCAGCAGCTTATCACGGTCCGAAAAACTGTTTTTT. It translates to CASSLSRSEKLFF.

This clonotype was seen only a few times. The chain combines TRBV4-1 with TRBJ2-1; 14 bases agree with TRBD2. CDR1 is MGHRA, CDR2 YSYEKL, per germline. The CDR3 loop spans 16 amino acids. Trimming removed 5 bases from V and 7 bases from J; junction bases left unmatched: 7. The CDR3 bases are TGCGCCAGCAGCGGTTACGGGACTAGCGGGAGTAATGAGCAGTTCTTC. Its translation is CASSGYGTSGSNEQFF.

This clonotype was detected many times. The chain employs TRBV7-8 and TRBJ1-3, with 7 nucleotides matching TRBD1. V gave up 0 bases and J gave up 3 bases; unmatched junction bases: 2. The CDR3 sequence is 15 residues long. Germline V gives CDR1 SGHVS, CDR2 FQNEAQ. The CDR3 nucleotides read TGTGCCAGCAGCTTAGCAGGGGGCCGTGGAAACACCATATATTTT. Translating gives CASSLAGGRGNTIYF.

There are many counts of this clonotype. The chain has TRBV7-2 and TRBJ1-5; no firm D call. Trimming stripped 5 bases from V and 0 bases from J, with 8 bases between. CDR3 length equals 14 residues. Germline assignment: CDR1 SGHTA and CDR2 FQGNSA. CDR3 loop: CASSAGDSNQPQHF. In DNA form, the CDR3 reads TGTGCCAGCAGCGCAGGAGATAGCAATCAGCCCCAGCATTTT.

Ten or more counts support this clonotype. The rearrangement links TRBV7-2 to TRBJ2-7, with 8 bases lining up with TRBD2. The V gene end was trimmed by 3 bases and the J gene end by 2 bases; junction bases not matched to a gene: 9. The CDR3 contains 16 residues. Germline values: CDR1 SGHTA, CDR2 FQGNSA. Here the CDR3 reads CASSFRLAQRTYEQYF. For the CDR3, the DNA is TGTGCCAGCAGCTTCCGACTAGCGCAAAGAACCTACGAGCAGTACTTC.